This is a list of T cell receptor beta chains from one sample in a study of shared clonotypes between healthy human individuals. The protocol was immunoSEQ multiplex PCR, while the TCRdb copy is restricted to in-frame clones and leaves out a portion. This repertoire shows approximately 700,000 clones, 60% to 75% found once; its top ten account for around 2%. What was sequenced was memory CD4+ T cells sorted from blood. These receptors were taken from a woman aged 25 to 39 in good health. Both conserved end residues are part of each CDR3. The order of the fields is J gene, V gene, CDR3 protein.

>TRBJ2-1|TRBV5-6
CASSYEVGLAENNEQFF
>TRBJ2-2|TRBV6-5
CASSYSTTLTTGELFF
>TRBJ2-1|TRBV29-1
CSVDKLSGRRANEQFF
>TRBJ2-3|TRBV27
CASSLRGNRRADTQYF
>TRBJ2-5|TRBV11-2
CASSSRPDRYQETQYF
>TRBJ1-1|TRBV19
CASSPRGPNTEAFF
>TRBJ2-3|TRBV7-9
CASRQPGTPSTDTQYF
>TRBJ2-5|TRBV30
CAWSVGGGETQYF
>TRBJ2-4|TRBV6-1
CASSVLGYGNIQYF
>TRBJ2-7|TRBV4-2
CASSQSLGSRGYEQYF
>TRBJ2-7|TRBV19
CASSIQGAYEQYF
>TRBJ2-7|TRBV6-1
CASSEAGRYEQYF
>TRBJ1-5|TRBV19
CASSTTGFNQPQHF
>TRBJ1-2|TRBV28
CASSLVDLNYGYTF
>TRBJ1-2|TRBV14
CASSRNDDRYLNYGYTF
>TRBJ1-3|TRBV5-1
CASSLWDRNSGNTIYF
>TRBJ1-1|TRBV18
CASSPSNIPNTEAFF
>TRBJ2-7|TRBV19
CASSISGIPYEQYF
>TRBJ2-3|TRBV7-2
CASSLARWTSGRALDTQYF
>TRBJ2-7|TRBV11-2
CASSSASGSSYEQYF
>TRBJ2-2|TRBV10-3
CAIGGQEYTGELFF
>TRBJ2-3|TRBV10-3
CAISGTGLVDTQYF
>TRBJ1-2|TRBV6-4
CASSDGPYGYTF
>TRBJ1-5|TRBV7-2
CASSLDRNSNQPQHF
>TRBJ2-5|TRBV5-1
CASSFFSGNQETQYF
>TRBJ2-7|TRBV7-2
CASSWKTSSYEQYF
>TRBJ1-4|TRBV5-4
CASRRGDPFSTHEKLFF
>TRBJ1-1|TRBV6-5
CASSQLQGAHTEAFF
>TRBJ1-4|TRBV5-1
CASSRGTNEKLFF
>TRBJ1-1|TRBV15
CATRLGGRTEAFF
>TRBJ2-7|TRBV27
CASSCGRHHEQYF
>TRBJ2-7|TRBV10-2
CASSSAAYEQYF
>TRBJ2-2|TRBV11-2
CASSPAIGREYTGELFF
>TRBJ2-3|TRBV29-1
CSVGGLAISTDTQYF
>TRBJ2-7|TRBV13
CASSFRASGRNEQYF
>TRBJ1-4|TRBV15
CATSRGQVGNEKLFF
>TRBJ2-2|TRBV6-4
CASSSTSTGELFF
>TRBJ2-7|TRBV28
CASSSTGGGTYEQYF
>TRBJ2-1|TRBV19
CASSKSGNEQFF
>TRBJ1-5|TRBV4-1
CASSQDAGGWRQPQHF
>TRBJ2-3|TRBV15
CATSKIGDTQYF
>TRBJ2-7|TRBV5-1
CASSPPGQGTRGQYF
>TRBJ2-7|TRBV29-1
CSVGRASNYEQYF
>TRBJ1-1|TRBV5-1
CASSLDSLRGNTEAFF
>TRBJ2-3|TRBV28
CASSLAGGHTDTQYF
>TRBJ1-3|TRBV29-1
CSVAPNDSGNTIYF
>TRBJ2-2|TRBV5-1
CASSWGETGELFF
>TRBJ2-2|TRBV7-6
CASSLGPAGTGELFF
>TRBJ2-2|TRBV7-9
CASRLEGTGELFF